The 22 T cell receptor beta chains given below trace back to one sample, sequenced in a study of T cells in Graves' hyperthyroidism and ophthalmopathy. RNA transcripts served as the template for amplifying TCR beta CDR3 regions. First-round RT-PCR of the TCR CDR3 relied on the HTBI primer set. TCRdb called the multiplex PCR reads again in MiXCR, with one record for every CDR3 protein. This table has fewer than 450,000 distinct CDR3 sequences, about 18% appearing once. The sequenced material came from blood. Receptor source: a young woman with Graves' hyperthyroidism that later progressed to Graves' ophthalmopathy.

Ten or more counts support this clonotype. The gene calls are TRBV15 and TRBJ1-1; 9 bases align to TRBD1. Unmatched junction bases numbered 4, after V lost 3 bases and J lost 2 bases. Per the germline V gene, CDR1 is LNHNV and CDR2 is YYDKDF (reference sequence). This CDR3 is 15 amino acids long. CDR3 amino acids: CATSRVDRGNTEAFF. The CDR3 nucleotides are TGTGCCACCAGCAGGGTGGACAGGGGCAACACTGAAGCTTTCTTT.

The rearrangement joins TRBV5-1 to TRBJ2-7; no clear D. V lost 4 bases to trimming and J lost 0 bases, with 14 bases between them. This CDR3 contains 15 residues. Per germline, CDR1 SGHRS and CDR2 YFSETQ. CDR3 bases: TGCGCCAGCAGCAAAGGAAGCGACGGCTCCTACGAGCAGTACTTC. It encodes CASSKGSDGSYEQYF.

As for this clonotype: A much bigger clone sits one base away, suggesting this may be a read error. This rearrangement joins TRBV20-1 to TRBJ1-5; TRBD1 matches 10 bases. This CDR3 contains 15 residues. Trimming cost V 3 bases and J 10 bases; bases outside gene matches: 12. The V gene's germline CDR1 is DFQATT and CDR2 SNEGSKA (reference sequence). CDR3 sequence reads: CSASPGTGAAHPQHF. CDR3 in DNA: TGCAGTGCTAGCCCTGGGACAGGGGCCGCACATCCCCAGCATTTT.

There are a few counts of this clonotype. The chain is built from TRBV20-1 and TRBJ2-7; either TRBD1 or TRBD2 may fit D (6 bases each). Trimming pared 5 bases from V and 1 base from J, leaving 12 bases between. CDR3 length: 13 residues. The germline CDR1 and CDR2 sequences are DFQATT and SNEGSKA (reference sequence). The CDR3 bases are TGCAGTGCTGTGACGGGGGCATCCTACGAGCAGTACTTC. Amino acid sequence: CSAVTGASYEQYF.

This clonotype was seen at least ten times. This sequence joins TRBV20-1 and TRBJ2-7; unclear D gene. V lost 0 bases, J lost 2 bases, and 11 bases lay in between. The CDR3 covers 14 residues. Germline V gene sequence: CDR1 DFQATT, CDR2 SNEGSKA (reference sequence). CDR3 in DNA: TGCAGTGCTAGAGATAGGCAGAAGACCTACGAGCAGTACTTC. Translated, it gives CSARDRQKTYEQYF.

The chain recombines TRBV9 with TRBJ2-3; 7 bases agree with TRBD1. V was clipped by 4 bases and J by 0 bases; unmatched bases: 2. Germline V gene data show CDR1 as SGDLS and CDR2 as YYNGEE. This CDR3 has 14 residues. CDR3 residues: CASSSGQSTDTQYF. The CDR3 region has the DNA TGTGCCAGCAGCTCGGGACAGAGCACAGATACGCAGTATTTT.

This clonotype was seen at least ten times. The chain links TRBV2 to TRBJ1-4, with 9 bases identical to TRBD1. The germline CDR1 and CDR2 sequences are SNHLY and FYNNEI. V dropped 5 bases and J dropped 5; count of bases not matched to a gene: 6. The CDR3 is made up of 15 amino acids. The CDR3 is CASSLAGTGNEKLFF. For the CDR3, the DNA is TGTGCCAGCAGTTTAGCCGGGACAGGGAATGAAAAACTGTTTTTT. Full variable domain (remainder filled in from reference TRBV2 and TRBJ1-4): EPEVTQTPSHQVTQMGQEVILRCVPISNHLYFYWYRQILGQKVEFLVSFYNNEISEKSEIFDDQFSVERPDGSNFTLKIRSTKLEDSAMYFCASSLAGTGNEKLFFGSGTQLSVL.

This clonotype was counted at least ten times. Written as DNA, the CDR3 is TGCAGTGCTAGAGATATTAGGGCACCCTATGGCTACACCTTC. Amino acid sequence: CSARDIRAPYGYTF. The chain recombines TRBV20-1 with TRBJ1-2; no clear D gene. The CDR3 loop spans 14 amino acids. The ends were cut back, 0 bases at V and 4 bases at J, with 12 bases in the middle. Germline V CDR1 and CDR2: DFQATT, SNEGSKA (reference sequence).

Only one count was recorded for this clonotype. The chain couples TRBV10-3 to TRBJ1-3, with D possibly matching TRBD1 (6 bases). This CDR3 has 17 amino acids. Germline CDR1 ENHRY, CDR2 SYGVKD. Trimming took 5 bases from V and 0 from J, leaving 17 bases between them. The CDR3 sequence is CAISSSVGGNSGNTIYF. DNA of the CDR3: TGTGCCATCAGTAGTAGCGTGGGGGGCAACTCTGGAAACACCATATATTTT.

In its sample, this clonotype was seen many times. The CDR3 nucleotides read TGTGCCAGCAGTTTATGGCGGGAGCTCTCTGGGGAGCAGTACTTC. Translation gives CASSLWRELSGEQYF. The chain employs TRBV12-3 or TRBV12-4 and TRBJ2-7; 7 positions agree with TRBD2. The length of the CDR3 is 15 residues. Germline trimming cut 2 bases from V and 7 bases from J; bases unmatched to any gene: 11.

This clonotype was found many times. V gene TRBV27 combines with J gene TRBJ2-3; D gene uncertain. Germline CDR1 MNHEY, CDR2 SMNVEV (reference sequence). The CDR3 runs 15 residues. V was clipped by 2 bases and J by 0 bases, with 9 bases between them. The CDR3: CASSLQDGSTDTQYF. The CDR3 DNA reads TGTGCCAGCAGTTTACAGGATGGGAGCACAGATACGCAGTATTTT.

This sequence joins TRBV25-1 and TRBJ2-1; 10 nucleotides agree with TRBD2. Trimming removed 9 bases from V and 2 bases from J; junction bases left unmatched: 13. Germline lookup yields CDR1 MGHDK and CDR2 SYGVNS. The CDR3 contains 17 residues. CDR3 coding DNA: TGTGCCAGTAGTCCCTCCCCAACTAGCGGGGCCTACAATGAGCAGTTCTTC. Translated: CASSPSPTSGAYNEQFF.

This clonotype was seen at least ten times. The chain combines TRBV19 with TRBJ1-5; the match to TRBD1 covers 9 bases. This CDR3 contains 14 residues. Germline-derived CDR1 and CDR2 are LNHDA and SQIVND (reference sequence). The ends lost 1 base at V and 6 bases at J; junction bases unmatched: 1. As DNA, the CDR3 is TGTGCCAGTAGTATAGGGGACAGGGTTCAGCCCCAGCATTTT. This translates into CASSIGDRVQPQHF.

Comment on this clonotype: Sequence at one end of the junction differs from germline and may be a read error. The V and J genes are TRBV27 and TRBJ2-7; D is perhaps TRBD1 or TRBD2 (5 bases each). Per germline, CDR1 MNHEY and CDR2 SMNVEV (reference sequence). The CDR3 runs 14 residues. CDR3 sequence (DNA): TGTGCCTGCAGTTTATTCAGAGGGGCCCACGAGCAGTACTTC. Translation gives CACSLFRGAHEQYF.

In this sample, this clonotype turned up many times. The CDR3 coding sequence is TGTGCCAGTCCACCTACAGGGTCCACTGAAGCTTTCTTT. It codes for CASPPTGSTEAFF. The chain uses TRBV6-1 and TRBJ1-1; D might be TRBD1 (6 bases). Trimming pared 9 bases from V and 4 bases from J, leaving 15 bases between. The CDR3 extends over 13 amino acids. Looked up from germline, CDR1 is MNHNS and CDR2 is SASEGT.

The chain carries TRBV28 and TRBJ2-7, with a weak D call TRBD2 (5 bases). The CDR3 runs 13 residues. Germline V lookup: CDR1 MDHEN, CDR2 SYDVKM. V lost 8 bases and J 1 base, leaving 12 bases between the germline ends. CDR3 bases: TGTGCCAGCCTCTACCCGGGGTCCTACGAGCAGTACTTC. This translates into CASLYPGSYEQYF. The full variable domain, rest sourced from reference TRBV28 and TRBJ2-7, is DVKVTQSSRYLVKRTGEKVFLECVQDMDHENMFWYRQDPGLGLRLIYFSYDVKMKEKGDIPEGYSVSREKKERFSLILESASTNQTSMYLCASLYPGSYEQYFGPGTRLTVT.

In this sample, this clonotype turned up many times. In nucleotides, the CDR3 is TGTGCCAGCAGTCTAGGACAGGGGGTGGTAGGAGAGACCCAGTACTTC. As protein: CASSLGQGVVGETQYF. The J gene is TRBJ2-5, the V gene TRBV2; 10 positions agree with TRBD1. This CDR3 spans 16 amino acids. Per germline, CDR1 SNHLY and CDR2 FYNNEI. Trimming at V came to 5 bases and at J to 4 bases, leaving 10 bases not matched to a gene.

There are many counts of this clonotype. This chain uses TRBV7-8 with TRBJ2-1; tentatively, D is TRBD2 (5 bases). Germline loops: CDR1 SGHVS, CDR2 FQNEAQ. Between the trimmed V and J ends, which lost 4 bases and 0 bases, there was a span of 16 bases. The CDR3 length is 17 residues. The CDR3 bases are TGTGCCAGCAGCTACCGGGGTAGCTCGAGCTCCTACAATGAGCAGTTCTTC. As protein: CASSYRGSSSSYNEQFF.

This clonotype was detected only a few times. The chain employs TRBV5-1 and TRBJ1-1; possible D gene TRBD1, 5 bases. Trimming removed 7 bases at V and 8 bases at J, with 18 bases between. Germline CDR1 SGHRS, CDR2 YFSETQ. The CDR3 totals 13 residues. The DNA of the CDR3 is TGCGCCAGCCGTCGTCAGGGTTCGTTCGAAGCTTTCTTT. It specifies CASRRQGSFEAFF.

This clonotype was observed a few times. A junction boundary mismatches the germline segment, possibly from a read error. The J gene is TRBJ1-5, the V gene TRBV12-3 or TRBV12-4, with D possibly being TRBD1 (6 bases). The CDR3 has 17 residues. The CDR3 nucleotides are TGTGCCAGCAGCCCTCCCCCGGGGGCATTAGGCAATCGGCCCCAGCATTTT. It specifies CASSPPPGALGNRPQHF.

This clonotype was detected ten times or more. The rearrangement joins TRBV30 to TRBJ2-4; D perhaps matches TRBD2 (6 bases). Germline loops: CDR1 GTSNPN, CDR2 SVGIG (reference sequence). The CDR3 is made up of 15 amino acids. V was cut by 3 bases and J by 2 bases, with 14 bases left in between. The DNA of the CDR3 is TGTGCCTGGAGGGGGGGTACAGCTTCCAAAAACATTCAGTACTTC. Residues: CAWRGGTASKNIQYF.

This clonotype was picked up many times. This chain uses TRBV18 with TRBJ1-3; 8 positions agree with TRBD1. CDR3 length: 17 residues. V gave up 1 base and J gave up 0 bases; unmatched junction bases: 5. Germline CDR1 is KGHSH and CDR2 is LQKENI. CDR3 bases: TGTGCCAGCTCACCACATCCAGGGACAGGCTCTGGAAACACCATATATTTT. Translated: CASSPHPGTGSGNTIYF.